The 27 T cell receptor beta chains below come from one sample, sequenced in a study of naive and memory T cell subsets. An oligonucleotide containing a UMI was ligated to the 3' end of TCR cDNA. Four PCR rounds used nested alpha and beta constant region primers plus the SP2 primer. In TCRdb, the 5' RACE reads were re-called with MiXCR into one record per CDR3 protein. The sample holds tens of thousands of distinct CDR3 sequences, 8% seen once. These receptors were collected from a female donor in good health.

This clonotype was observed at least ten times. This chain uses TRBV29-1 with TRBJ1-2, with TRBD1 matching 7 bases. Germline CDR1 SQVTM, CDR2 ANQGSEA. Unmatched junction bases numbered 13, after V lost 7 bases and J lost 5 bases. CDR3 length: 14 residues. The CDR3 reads CSAIPWTGGYGYTF. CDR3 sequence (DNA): TGCAGCGCCATACCCTGGACAGGCGGATATGGCTACACCTTC.

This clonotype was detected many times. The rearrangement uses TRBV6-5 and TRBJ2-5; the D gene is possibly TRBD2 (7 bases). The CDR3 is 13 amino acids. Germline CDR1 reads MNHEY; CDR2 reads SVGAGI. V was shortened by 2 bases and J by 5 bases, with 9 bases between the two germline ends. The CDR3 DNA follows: TGTGCCAGCAGTTACGGGAGGGGGGAGACCCAGTACTTC. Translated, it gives CASSYGRGETQYF.

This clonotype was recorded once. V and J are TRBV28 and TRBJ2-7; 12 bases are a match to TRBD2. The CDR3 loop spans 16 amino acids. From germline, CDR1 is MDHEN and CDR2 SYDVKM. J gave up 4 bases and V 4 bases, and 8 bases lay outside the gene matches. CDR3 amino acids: CASSWTSGVVGYEQYF. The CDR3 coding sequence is TGTGCCAGCAGTTGGACTAGCGGGGTAGTAGGGTACGAGCAGTACTTC.

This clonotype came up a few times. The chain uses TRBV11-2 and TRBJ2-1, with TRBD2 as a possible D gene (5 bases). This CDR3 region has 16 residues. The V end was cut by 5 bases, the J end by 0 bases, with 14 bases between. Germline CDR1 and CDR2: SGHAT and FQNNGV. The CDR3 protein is CASSGSFSSSYNEQFF. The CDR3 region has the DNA TGTGCCAGCAGCGGGAGCTTCTCGAGCTCCTACAATGAGCAGTTCTTC.

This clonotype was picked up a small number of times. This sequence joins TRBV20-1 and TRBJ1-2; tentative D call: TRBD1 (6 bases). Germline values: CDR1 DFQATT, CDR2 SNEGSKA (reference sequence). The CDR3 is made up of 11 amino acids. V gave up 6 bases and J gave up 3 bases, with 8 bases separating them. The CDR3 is CSARTDYGYTF. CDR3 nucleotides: TGCAGTGCCAGGACAGACTATGGCTACACCTTC.

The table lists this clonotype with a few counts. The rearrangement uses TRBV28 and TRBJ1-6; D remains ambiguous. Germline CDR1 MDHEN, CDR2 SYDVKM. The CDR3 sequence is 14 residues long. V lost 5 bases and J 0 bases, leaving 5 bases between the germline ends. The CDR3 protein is CASSQNSYNSPLHF. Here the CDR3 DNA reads TGTGCCAGCAGTCAGAACTCCTATAATTCACCCCTCCACTTT. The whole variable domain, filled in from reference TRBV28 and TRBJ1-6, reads DVKVTQSSRYLVKRTGEKVFLECVQDMDHENMFWYRQDPGLGLRLIYFSYDVKMKEKGDIPEGYSVSREKKERFSLILESASTNQTSMYLCASSQNSYNSPLHFGNGTRLTVT.

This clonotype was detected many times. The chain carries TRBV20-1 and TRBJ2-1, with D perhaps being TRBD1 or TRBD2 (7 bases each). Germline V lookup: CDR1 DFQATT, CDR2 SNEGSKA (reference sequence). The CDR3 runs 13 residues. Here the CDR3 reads CSLAGGEINEQFF. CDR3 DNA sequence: TGCAGCCTCGCAGGGGGGGAGATCAATGAGCAGTTCTTC.

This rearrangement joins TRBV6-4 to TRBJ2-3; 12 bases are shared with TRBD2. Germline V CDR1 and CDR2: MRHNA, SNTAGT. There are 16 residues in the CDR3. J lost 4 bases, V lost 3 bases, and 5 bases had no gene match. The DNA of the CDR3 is TGTGCCAGCAGTGAGACTAGCGGGAGAATGTCAGATACGCAGTATTTT. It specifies CASSETSGRMSDTQYF.

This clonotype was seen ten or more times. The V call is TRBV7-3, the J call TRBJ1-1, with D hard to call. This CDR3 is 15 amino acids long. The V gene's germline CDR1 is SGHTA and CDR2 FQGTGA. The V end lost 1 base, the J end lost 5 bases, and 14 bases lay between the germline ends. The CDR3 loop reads CASSLRAGVYTEAFF. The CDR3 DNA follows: TGTGCCAGCAGCTTAAGGGCCGGTGTATATACTGAAGCTTTCTTT.

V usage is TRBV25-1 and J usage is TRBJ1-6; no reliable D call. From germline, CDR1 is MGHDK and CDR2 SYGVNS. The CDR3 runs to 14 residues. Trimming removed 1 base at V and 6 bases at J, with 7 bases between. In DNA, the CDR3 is TGTGCCAGCAGTGAATTTGGAGGTAATTCACCCCTCCACTTT. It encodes CASSEFGGNSPLHF. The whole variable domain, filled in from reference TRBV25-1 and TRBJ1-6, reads EADIYQTPRYLVIGTGKKITLECSQTMGHDKMYWYQQDPGMELHLIHYSYGVNSTEKGDLSSESTVSRIRTEHFPLTLESARPSHTSQYLCASSEFGGNSPLHFGNGTRLTVT.

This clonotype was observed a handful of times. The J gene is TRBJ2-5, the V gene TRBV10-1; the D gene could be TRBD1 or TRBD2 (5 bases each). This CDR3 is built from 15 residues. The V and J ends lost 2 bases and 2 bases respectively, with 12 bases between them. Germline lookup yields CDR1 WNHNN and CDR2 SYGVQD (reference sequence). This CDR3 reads CASSEGLGTQETQYF. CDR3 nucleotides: TGCGCCAGCAGTGAGGGGTTGGGGACGCAAGAGACCCAGTACTTC.

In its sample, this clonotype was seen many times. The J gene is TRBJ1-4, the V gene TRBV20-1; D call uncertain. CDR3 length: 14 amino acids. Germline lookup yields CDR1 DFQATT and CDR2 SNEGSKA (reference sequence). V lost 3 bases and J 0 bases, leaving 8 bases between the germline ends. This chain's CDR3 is CSASRSATNEKLFF. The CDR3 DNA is TGCAGTGCTAGTCGGTCGGCAACTAATGAAAAACTGTTTTTT.

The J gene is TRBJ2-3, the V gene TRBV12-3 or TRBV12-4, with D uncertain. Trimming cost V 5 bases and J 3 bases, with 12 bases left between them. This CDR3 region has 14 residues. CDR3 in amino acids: CASSGYSVTDTQYF. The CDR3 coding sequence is TGTGCCAGCAGTGGTTATTCGGTTACAGATACGCAGTATTTT.

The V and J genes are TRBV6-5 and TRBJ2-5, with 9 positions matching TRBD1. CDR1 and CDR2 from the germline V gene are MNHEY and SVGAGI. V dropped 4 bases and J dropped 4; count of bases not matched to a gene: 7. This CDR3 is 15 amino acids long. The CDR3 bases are TGTGCCAGCAGTTCCTCCGGGACAGGGATAGAGACCCAGTACTTC. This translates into CASSSSGTGIETQYF.

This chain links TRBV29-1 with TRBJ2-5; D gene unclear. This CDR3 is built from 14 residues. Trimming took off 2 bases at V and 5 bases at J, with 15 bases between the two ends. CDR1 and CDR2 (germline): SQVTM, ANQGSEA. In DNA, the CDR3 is TGCAGCGTTGAACCTAGGTCAAATGAGGAGACCCAGTACTTC. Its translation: CSVEPRSNEETQYF.

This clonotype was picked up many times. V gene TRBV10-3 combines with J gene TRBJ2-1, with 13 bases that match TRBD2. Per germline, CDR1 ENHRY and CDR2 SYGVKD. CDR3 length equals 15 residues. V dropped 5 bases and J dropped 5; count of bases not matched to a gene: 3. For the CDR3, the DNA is TGTGCCATCAGTCCGACTAGCGGGAGGAACAATGAGCAGTTCTTC. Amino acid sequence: CAISPTSGRNNEQFF.

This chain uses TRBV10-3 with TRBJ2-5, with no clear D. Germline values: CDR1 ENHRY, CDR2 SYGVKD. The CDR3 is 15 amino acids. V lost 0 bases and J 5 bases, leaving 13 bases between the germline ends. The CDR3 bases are TGTGCCATCAGTGAGTCTGGCCCCCCGGAGGAGACCCAGTACTTC. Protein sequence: CAISESGPPEETQYF.

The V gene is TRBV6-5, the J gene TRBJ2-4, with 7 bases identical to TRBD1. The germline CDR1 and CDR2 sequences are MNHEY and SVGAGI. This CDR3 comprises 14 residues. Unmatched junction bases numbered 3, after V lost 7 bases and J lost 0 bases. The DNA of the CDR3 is TGTGCCAGCAAAACAGGGGTAGCCAAAAACATTCAGTACTTC. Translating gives CASKTGVAKNIQYF.

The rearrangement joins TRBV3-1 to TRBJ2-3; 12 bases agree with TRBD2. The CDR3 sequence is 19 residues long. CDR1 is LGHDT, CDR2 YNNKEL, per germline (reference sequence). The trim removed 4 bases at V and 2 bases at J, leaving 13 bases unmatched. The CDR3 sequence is CASSPRVLAGGNPTDTQYF. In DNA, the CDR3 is TGTGCCAGCAGCCCTCGAGTGCTAGCGGGAGGGAACCCCACAGATACGCAGTATTTT.

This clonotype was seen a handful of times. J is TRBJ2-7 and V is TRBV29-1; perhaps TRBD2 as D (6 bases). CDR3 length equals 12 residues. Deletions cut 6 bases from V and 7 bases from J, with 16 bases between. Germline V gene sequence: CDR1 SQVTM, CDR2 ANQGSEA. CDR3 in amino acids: CSVKIRDLEQYF. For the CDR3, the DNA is TGCAGCGTCAAAATCCGGGACTTGGAGCAGTACTTC.

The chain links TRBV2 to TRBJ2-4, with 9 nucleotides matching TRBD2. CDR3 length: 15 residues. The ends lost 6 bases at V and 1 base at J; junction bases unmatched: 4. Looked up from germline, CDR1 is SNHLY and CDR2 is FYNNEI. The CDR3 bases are TGTGCCAGCAGAAGTAGCGGGAGTGCCAAAAACATTCAGTACTTC. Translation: CASRSSGSAKNIQYF.

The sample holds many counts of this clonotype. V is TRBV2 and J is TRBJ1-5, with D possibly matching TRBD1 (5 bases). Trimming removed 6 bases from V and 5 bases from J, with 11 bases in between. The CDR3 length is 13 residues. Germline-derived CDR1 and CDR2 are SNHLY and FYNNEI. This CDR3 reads CASRGDGHQPQHF. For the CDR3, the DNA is TGTGCCAGCAGGGGGGACGGACATCAGCCCCAGCATTTT.

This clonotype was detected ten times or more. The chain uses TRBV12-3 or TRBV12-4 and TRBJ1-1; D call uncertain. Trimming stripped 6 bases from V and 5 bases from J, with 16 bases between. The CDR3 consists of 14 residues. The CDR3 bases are TGTGCCAGCAGCGCCGACCGTGAGTGGACTGAAGCTTTCTTT. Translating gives CASSADREWTEAFF.

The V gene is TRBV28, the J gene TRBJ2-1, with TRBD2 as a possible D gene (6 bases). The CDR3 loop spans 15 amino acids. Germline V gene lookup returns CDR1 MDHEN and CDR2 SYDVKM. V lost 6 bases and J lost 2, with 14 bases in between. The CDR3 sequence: CASSPGGLPYNEQFF. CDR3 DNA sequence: TGTGCCAGCAGCCCCGGTGGACTACCCTACAATGAGCAGTTCTTC.

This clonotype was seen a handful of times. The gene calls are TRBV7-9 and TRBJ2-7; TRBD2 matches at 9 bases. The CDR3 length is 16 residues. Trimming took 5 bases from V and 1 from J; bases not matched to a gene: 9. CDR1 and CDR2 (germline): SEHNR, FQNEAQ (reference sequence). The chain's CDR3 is CASSPGTGLASYEQYF. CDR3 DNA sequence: TGTGCCAGCAGCCCCGGAACGGGACTAGCTTCCTACGAGCAGTACTTC.

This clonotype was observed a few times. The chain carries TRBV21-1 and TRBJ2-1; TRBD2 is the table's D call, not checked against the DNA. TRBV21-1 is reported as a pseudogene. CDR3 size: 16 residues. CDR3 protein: CASTENSSGGPNEQFF. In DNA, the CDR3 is TGTGCCAGCACCGAGAATTCGAGCGGGGGACCCAATGAGCAGTTCTTC.

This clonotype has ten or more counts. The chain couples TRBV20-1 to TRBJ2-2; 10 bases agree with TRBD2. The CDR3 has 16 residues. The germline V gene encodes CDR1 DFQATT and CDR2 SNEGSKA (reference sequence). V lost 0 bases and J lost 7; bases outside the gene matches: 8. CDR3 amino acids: CSARDWSGGAIGELFF. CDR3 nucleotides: TGCAGTGCTAGAGATTGGAGCGGGGGGGCGATCGGGGAGCTGTTTTTT.